This TCR beta chain was profiled in a study of Graves' ophthalmopathy and Graves' hyperthyroidism. Study-level background: Stable hyperthyroidism was defined by absence of ophthalmopathy within 18 months of follow-up.

CDR3 size: 15 residues. The V gene's germline CDR1 is DFQATT and CDR2 SNEGSKA (reference sequence). The V end was cut by 7 bases, the J end by 1 base, with 19 bases between. Amplification of the TCR beta CDR3 regions used RNA transcripts (as template). After a first-round RT-PCR with HTBI primers, a second-round multiplex PCR was run. One entry per CDR3 protein, called by TCRdb with MiXCR from the multiplex PCR reads. Of approximately 540,000 distinct CDR3 sequences detected, about two fifths appear once; the ten largest clones hold about 4.2%. With respect to this clonotype: Its antigen is not known.

Overall study results and limits: Clonotypes were expanded in thyroid at above 0.001 frequency, and most also appeared in blood.

The sample comprised peripheral blood or thyroid tissue (not recorded which). This receptor was taken from an adult man with Graves' hyperthyroidism. The chain carries TRBV20-1 and TRBJ2-5; a possible D gene is TRBD1 (6 bases). The CDR3 protein is CSVRVPGALQETQYF. The DNA of the CDR3 is TGCAGTGTCAGAGTTCCAGGGGCTCTCCAAGAGACCCAGTACTTC.